This TCR beta chain was found in a study of blood T cell repertoires in COVID-19. Study as a whole: T cells, B-cell-depleted T cells, or PBMCs supplied cDNA or gDNA.

CDR3 length equals 17 residues. Germline CDR1 is SGHAT and CDR2 is FQNNGV. Trimming cost V 0 bases and J 5 bases; bases outside gene matches: 12. The repertoire was sequenced with immunoSEQ multiplex PCR; TCRdb's copy has only in-frame clones and lacks some. The table records 95,000 to 150,000 clones, roughly 84% of them present only once. Participant-given clinical history determined each cohort assignment. The chain employs TRBV11-2 and TRBJ2-5, with 7 bases aligning to TRBD2. This TCR came from a woman aged 30 to 39 who had recovered from COVID-19. The sample comprised PBMCs or T cells enriched from blood (not recorded which). CDR3 sequence reads: CASSLDGGLLLAETQYF. For the CDR3, the DNA is TGTGCCAGCAGCTTAGATGGGGGACTATTGTTGGCTGAGACCCAGTACTTC. The complete variable domain, with remaining parts taken from reference TRBV11-2 and TRBJ2-5, reads EAGVAQSPRYKIIEKRQSVAFWCNPISGHATLYWYQQILGQGPKLLIQFQNNGVVDDSQLPKDRFSAERLKGVDSTLKIQPAKLEDSAVYLCASSLDGGLLLAETQYFGPGTRLLVL.